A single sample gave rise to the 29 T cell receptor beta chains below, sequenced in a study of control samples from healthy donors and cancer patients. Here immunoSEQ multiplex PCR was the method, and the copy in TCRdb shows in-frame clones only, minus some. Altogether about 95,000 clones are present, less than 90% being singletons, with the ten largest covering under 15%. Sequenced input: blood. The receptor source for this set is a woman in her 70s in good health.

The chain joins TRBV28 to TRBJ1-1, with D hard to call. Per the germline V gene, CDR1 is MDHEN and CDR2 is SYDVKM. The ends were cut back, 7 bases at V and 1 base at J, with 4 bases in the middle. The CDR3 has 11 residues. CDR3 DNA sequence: TGTGCCAGCACAGGGAACACTGAAGCTTTCTTT. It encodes CASTGNTEAFF.

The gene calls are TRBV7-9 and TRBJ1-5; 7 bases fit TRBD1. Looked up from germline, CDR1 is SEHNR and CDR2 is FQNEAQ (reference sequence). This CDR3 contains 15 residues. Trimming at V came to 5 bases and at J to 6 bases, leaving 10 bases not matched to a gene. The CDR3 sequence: CASSPTGALGQPQHF. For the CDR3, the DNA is TGTGCCAGCAGCCCCACAGGGGCCCTCGGTCAGCCCCAGCATTTT.

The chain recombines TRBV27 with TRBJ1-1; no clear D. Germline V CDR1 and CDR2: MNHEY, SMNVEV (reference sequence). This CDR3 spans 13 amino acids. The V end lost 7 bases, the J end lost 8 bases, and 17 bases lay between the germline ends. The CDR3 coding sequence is TGTGCCAGCAAAGGTCACGAAGGAGCCGAAGCTTTCTTT. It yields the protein CASKGHEGAEAFF.

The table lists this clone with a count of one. CDR3 sequence reads: CASGTGSPTEAFF. The CDR3 DNA reads TGTGCCAGCGGGACAGGGTCCCCCACTGAAGCTTTCTTT. The rearrangement uses TRBV2 and TRBJ1-1, with 9 positions matching TRBD1. The V segment lost 8 bases and the J segment 4 bases; nucleotides outside the gene matches: 5. The germline V gene encodes CDR1 SNHLY and CDR2 FYNNEI. The CDR3 sequence is 13 residues long.

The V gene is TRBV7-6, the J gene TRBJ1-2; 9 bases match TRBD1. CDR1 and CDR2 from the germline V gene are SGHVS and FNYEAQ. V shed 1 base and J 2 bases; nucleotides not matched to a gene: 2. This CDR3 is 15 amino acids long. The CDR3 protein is CASSLGGQGNYGYTF. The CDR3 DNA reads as TGTGCCAGCAGCTTAGGGGGACAGGGCAACTATGGCTACACCTTC.

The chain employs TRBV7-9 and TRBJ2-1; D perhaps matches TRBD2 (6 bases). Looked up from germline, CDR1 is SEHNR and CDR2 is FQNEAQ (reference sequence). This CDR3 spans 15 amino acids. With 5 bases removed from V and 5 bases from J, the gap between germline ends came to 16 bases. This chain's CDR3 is CASSLFGTSDNEQFF. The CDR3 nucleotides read TGTGCCAGCAGCCTTTTCGGGACTTCAGACAATGAGCAGTTCTTC. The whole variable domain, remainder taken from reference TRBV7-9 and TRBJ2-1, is DTGVSQNPRHKITKRGQNVTFRCDPISEHNRLYWYRQTLGQGPEFLTYFQNEAQLEKSRLLSDRFSAERPKGSFSTLEIQRTEQGDSAMYLCASSLFGTSDNEQFFGPGTRLTVL.

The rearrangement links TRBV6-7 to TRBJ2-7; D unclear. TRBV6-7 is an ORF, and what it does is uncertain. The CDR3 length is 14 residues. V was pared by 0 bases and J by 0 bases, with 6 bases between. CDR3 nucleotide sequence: TGTGCCAGCAGTTACTCGTTGAGCTCCTACGAGCAGTACTTC. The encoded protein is CASSYSLSSYEQYF.

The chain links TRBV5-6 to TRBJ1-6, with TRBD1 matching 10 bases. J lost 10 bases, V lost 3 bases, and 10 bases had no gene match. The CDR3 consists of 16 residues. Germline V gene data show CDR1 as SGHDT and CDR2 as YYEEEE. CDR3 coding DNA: TGTGCCAGCAGCTCCTACCGGGACAGGGGTTACTCACCCCTCCACTTT. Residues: CASSSYRDRGYSPLHF.

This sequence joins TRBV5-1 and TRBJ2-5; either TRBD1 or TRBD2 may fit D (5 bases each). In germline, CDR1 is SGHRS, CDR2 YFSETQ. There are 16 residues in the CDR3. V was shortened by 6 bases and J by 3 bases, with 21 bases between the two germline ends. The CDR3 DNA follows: TGCGCCAGCAAGAGATCCGGGACCTTAGGGGAAGAGACCCAGTACTTC. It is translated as CASKRSGTLGEETQYF. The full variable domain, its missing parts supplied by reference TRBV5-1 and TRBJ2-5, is KAGVTQTPRYLIKTRGQQVTLSCSPISGHRSVSWYQQTPGQGLQFLFEYFSETQRNKGNFPGRFSGRQFSNSRSEMNVSTLELGDSALYLCASKRSGTLGEETQYFGPGTRLLVL.

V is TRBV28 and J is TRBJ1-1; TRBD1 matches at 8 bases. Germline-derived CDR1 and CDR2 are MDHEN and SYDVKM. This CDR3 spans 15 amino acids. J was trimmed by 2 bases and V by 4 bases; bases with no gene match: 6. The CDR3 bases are TGTGCCAGCAGTTCGAGACAGGGGCAAAACACTGAAGCTTTCTTT. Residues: CASSSRQGQNTEAFF.

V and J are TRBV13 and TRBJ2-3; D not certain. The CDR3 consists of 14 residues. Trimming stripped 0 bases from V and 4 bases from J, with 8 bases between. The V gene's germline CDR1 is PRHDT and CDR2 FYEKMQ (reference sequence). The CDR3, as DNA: TGTGCCAGCAGCTTAGGCTCCCGGGCAGATACGCAGTATTTT. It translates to CASSLGSRADTQYF.

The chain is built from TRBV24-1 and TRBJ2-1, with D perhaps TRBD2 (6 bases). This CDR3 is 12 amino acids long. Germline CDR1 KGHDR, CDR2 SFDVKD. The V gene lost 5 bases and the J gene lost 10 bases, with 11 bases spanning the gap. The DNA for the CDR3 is TGTGCCACCAGTGCGGGGGTCCGGGAGCAGTTCTTC. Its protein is CATSAGVREQFF.

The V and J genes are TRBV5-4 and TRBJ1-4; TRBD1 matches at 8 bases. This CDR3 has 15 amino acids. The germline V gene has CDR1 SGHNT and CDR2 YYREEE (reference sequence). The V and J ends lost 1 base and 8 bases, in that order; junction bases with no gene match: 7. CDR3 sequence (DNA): TGTGCCAGCAGCTTGTCAGGGGGCTCCGGGGAAAAACTGTTTTTT. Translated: CASSLSGGSGEKLFF.

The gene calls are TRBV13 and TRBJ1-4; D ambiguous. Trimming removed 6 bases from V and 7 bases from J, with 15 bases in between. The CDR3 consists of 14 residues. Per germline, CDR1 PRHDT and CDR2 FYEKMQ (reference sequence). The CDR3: CASRHRGSSEKLFF. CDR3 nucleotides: TGTGCCAGCAGGCATCGTGGATCGAGTGAAAAACTGTTTTTT.

In nucleotides, the CDR3 is TGCGCCAGCAGCGGAGGACAGGGCAGCTATGGCTACACCTTC. Translation: CASSGGQGSYGYTF. The rearrangement uses TRBV5-1 and TRBJ1-2, with 8 bases lining up with TRBD1. Looked up from germline, CDR1 is SGHRS and CDR2 is YFSETQ. J gave up 4 bases and V 4 bases, and 6 bases lay outside the gene matches. This CDR3 contains 14 residues. Using reference TRBV5-1 and TRBJ1-2 for the parts outside the CDR3, the full variable domain is KAGVTQTPRYLIKTRGQQVTLSCSPISGHRSVSWYQQTPGQGLQFLFEYFSETQRNKGNFPGRFSGRQFSNSRSEMNVSTLELGDSALYLCASSGGQGSYGYTFGSGTRLTVV.

For the CDR3, the DNA is TGTGCCAGCAGCTCATATAGCGGGGGGATAGATACGCAGTATTTT. As protein: CASSSYSGGIDTQYF. The chain combines TRBV7-3 with TRBJ2-3, with TRBD2 matching over 10 bases. With 4 bases clipped from V and 5 bases from J, the junction kept 6 bases outside the gene matches. CDR1 and CDR2 (germline): SGHTA, FQGTGA. The CDR3 has 15 residues.

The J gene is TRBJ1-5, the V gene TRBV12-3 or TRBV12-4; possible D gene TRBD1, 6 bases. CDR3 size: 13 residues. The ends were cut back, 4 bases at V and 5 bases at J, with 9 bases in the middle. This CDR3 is CASSSRGYQPQHF. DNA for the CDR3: TGTGCCAGCAGTTCCAGGGGTTATCAGCCCCAGCATTTT.

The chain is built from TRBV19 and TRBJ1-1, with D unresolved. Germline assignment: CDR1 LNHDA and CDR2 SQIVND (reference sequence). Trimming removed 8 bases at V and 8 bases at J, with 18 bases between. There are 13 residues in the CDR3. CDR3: CASRKAGQLEAFF. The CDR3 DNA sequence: TGTGCCAGTCGCAAAGCTGGGCAATTGGAAGCTTTCTTT.

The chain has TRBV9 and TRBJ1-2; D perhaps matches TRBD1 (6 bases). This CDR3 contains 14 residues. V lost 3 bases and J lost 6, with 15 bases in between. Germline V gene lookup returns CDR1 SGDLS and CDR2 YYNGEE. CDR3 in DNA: TGTGCCAGCAGCGCCACCTTAGGGGGGAATGGCTACACCTTC. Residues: CASSATLGGNGYTF. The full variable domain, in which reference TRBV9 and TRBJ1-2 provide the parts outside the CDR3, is DSGVTQTPKHLITATGQRVTLRCSPRSGDLSVYWYQQSLDQGLQFLIQYYNGEERAKGNILERFSAQQFPDLHSELNLSSLELGDSALYFCASSATLGGNGYTFGSGTRLTVV.

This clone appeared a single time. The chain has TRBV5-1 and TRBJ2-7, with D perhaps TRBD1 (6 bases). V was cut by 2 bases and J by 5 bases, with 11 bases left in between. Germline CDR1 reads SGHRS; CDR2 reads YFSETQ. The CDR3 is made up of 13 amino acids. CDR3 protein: CASSFDRLDEQYF. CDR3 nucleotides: TGCGCCAGCAGCTTCGACAGGCTCGACGAGCAGTACTTC.

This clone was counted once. The CDR3 DNA follows: TGTGCCAGCAGCTTCCAGGGGATGGATGAAGCTTTCTTT. It encodes CASSFQGMDEAFF. The chain links TRBV7-9 to TRBJ1-1, with a weak D call TRBD1 (6 bases). Germline V gene data show CDR1 as SEHNR and CDR2 as FQNEAQ (reference sequence). This CDR3 is built from 13 residues. Trimming took 3 bases from V and 7 from J, leaving 12 bases between them.

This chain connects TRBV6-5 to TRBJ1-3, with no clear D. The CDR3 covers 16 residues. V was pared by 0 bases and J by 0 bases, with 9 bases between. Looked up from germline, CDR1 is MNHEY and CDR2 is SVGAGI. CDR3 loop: CASSYSAETSGNTIYF. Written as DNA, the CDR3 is TGTGCCAGCAGTTACTCGGCTGAAACCTCTGGAAACACCATATATTTT.

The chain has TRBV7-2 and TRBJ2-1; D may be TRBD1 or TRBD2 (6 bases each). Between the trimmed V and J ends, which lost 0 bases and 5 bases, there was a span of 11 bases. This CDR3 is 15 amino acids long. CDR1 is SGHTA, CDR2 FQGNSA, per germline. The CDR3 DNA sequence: TGTGCCAGCAGCTTAGCGTATGGGGGGCACAATGAGCAGTTCTTC. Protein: CASSLAYGGHNEQFF.

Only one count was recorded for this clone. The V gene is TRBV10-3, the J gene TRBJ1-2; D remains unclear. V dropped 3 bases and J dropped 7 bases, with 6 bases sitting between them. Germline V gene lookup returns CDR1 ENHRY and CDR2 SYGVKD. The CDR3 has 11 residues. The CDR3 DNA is TGTGCCATCAGTGAATTAGTTGGCTACACCTTC. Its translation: CAISELVGYTF.

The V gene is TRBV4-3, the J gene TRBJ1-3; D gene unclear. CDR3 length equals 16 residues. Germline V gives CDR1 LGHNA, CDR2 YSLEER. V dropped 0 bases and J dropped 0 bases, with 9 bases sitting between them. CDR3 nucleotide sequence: TGCGCCAGCAGCCAAGATCGGGGTTACTCTGGAAACACCATATATTTT. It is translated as CASSQDRGYSGNTIYF.

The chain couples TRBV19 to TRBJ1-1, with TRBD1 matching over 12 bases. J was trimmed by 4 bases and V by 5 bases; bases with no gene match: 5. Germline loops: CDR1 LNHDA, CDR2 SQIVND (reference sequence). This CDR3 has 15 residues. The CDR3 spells CASSRGTGGVTEAFF. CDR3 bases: TGTGCCAGTAGTCGGGGGACAGGGGGCGTCACTGAAGCTTTCTTT. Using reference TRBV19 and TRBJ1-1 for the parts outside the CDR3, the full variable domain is DGGITQSPKYLFRKEGQNVTLSCEQNLNHDAMYWYRQDPGQGLRLIYYSQIVNDFQKGDIAEGYSVSREKKESFPLTVTSAQKNPTAFYLCASSRGTGGVTEAFFGQGTRLTVV.

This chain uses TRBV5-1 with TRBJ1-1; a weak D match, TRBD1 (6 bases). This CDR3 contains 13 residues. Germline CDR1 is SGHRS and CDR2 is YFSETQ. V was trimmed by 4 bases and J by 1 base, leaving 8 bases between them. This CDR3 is CASSMGQNTEAFF. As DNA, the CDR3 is TGCGCCAGCAGCATGGGACAGAACACTGAAGCTTTCTTT.

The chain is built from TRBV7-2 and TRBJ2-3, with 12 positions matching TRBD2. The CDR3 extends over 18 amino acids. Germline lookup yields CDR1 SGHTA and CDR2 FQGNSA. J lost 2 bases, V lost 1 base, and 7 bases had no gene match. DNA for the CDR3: TGTGCCAGCAGCTTAGGGTCCGGACTAGCGGGATCCACAGATACGCAGTATTTT. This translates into CASSLGSGLAGSTDTQYF.

The CDR3 reads CASSSPGSRAFF. The CDR3 nucleotides read TGTGCCAGCAGCTCCCCCGGCAGTAGAGCTTTCTTT. The chain joins TRBV11-3 to TRBJ1-1; D not resolved. Trimming removed 4 bases from V and 10 bases from J, with 13 bases in between. Germline V lookup: CDR1 SGHNT, CDR2 YENEEA. CDR3 size: 12 residues.